Sequencing of this T cell receptor (beta chain) was carried out in a study of cytomegalovirus exposure and HLA in healthy donors (dated by TCRdb to the late 2010s). Notes on the research overall: An earlier analysis of around 600 of the donors reported 276 Gb of sequence data and 117 million unique TCR beta sequences from 150 million to 200 million T cells. Roughly 300 gigabases of sequencing data and approximately 85 million unique TCR sequences were included in an early release covering roughly 600 HLA-typed donors. Among the roughly 400 genotyped donors, under 90% belonged to the genetic ancestry cluster associated with self-reported Caucasian donors. The study aimed to test whether cataloging public T cell receptors could reveal signatures of past pathogen exposure. The study profiled the T cell repertoires of 500 to 800 subjects by immunosequencing and related them to cytomegalovirus serostatus. In addition to the first cohort of around 670 subjects, a separate validation cohort of around 110 different subjects was used. To predict cytomegalovirus infection status, the study combined high-throughput TCR immunosequencing, statistical association of individual TCRs with disease status, and machine learning. To study patterns of TCR occurrence, a later analysis re-analyzed previously published TCR beta repertoires from 666 donors and added high-resolution HLA genotyping. The later analysis used no new phenotypic data to find candidate immune exposures, relying instead on TCR beta sequences and their occurrence across donors. To decide whether each TCR beta V gene segment behaved as functional or pseudogenic, an earlier analysis of some 600 of the donors relied on high-throughput TCR beta sequencing. Alongside the repertoire data, information on donor age, sex, ethnicity and CMV serostatus was compiled. A later genetic analysis used genome-wide SNP genotypes for about three fifths of the 666 donors, treating that subset as a discovery cohort. All discovery cohort repertoires had been generated using a single sequencing platform. HLA typing included class I and class II loci at four-digit resolution. Typing coverage varied by locus: roughly 629-640 donors for A, B, C, DRB1 and DQB1; roughly 510 for DQA1; more than 600 for DPA1; 450 to 480 for DPB1. Four to six DR-DQ haplotypes were handled as single units for association and clustering because linkage in the cohort was strong. On average, roughly 250,000 unique TCR beta nucleotide sequences were sequenced per donor among a few hundred genotyped donors of the cohort, with around 19% of those sequences being non-productive.

As regards this clone: Its recognized antigen is unknown. The sample holds no much larger clone one base away, and base qualities are not on file.

The cohort was made up of 650 to 700 healthy bone marrow donors. Cohort members were all nominally healthy when sampled, although unrecorded immune exposures were likely present. The donor tested CMV seronegative, placing the donor among the 350 to 400 seronegative members of the cohort. A peripheral blood sample was collected from each donor, and TCR beta sequencing was performed on peripheral blood mononuclear cells. Genomic DNA extraction from the blood cell samples was performed with the Qiagen DNeasy Blood Extraction Kit. Paper-wide results and their limitations: According to a later genetic analysis, donors in an Asian-associated ancestry cluster had fewer N-insertions in productive TCRs than the approximately 700-donor mean. In both the original and validation cohorts, the classifier was reported to diagnose cytomegalovirus status with high specificity and sensitivity. A later genetic analysis associated a missense DCLRE1C variant with V-gene and J-gene trimming of TCR beta chains, and an independent cohort replicated the association. At a false discovery rate of 0.05, a later analysis linked 15,000 to 20,000 TCR beta sequences to specific HLA alleles. In a later analysis, most CMV-associated TCR beta chains were found to appear HLA-restricted, with HLA associations seemingly driven largely by CMV exposure. In the study, 150 to 200 TCR beta chains were listed as associated with cytomegalovirus. The presence/absence analyses assumed that sequencing depth was roughly uniform across donors, and that assumption may not be true. About 15 rarely observed V segments, including chromosome 9 orphons, were excluded from the earlier analysis of several hundred of the donors because counts were too low. Because HLA typing was unavailable for some donors at each locus, only the typed subset was used in association tests. For the cohort, immune exposure information was limited to CMV serostatus. When HLA alleles, especially DR and DQ, strongly co-occurred, TCR associations were difficult to assign to individual alleles. Compared with equally common non-associated chains, HLA-associated TCR beta chains in a later analysis were more clonally expanded and had lower generation probabilities. Correlated functional status among segregating V segments might be attributable to linkage disequilibrium, but an unknown experimental factor could not be ruled out. Most TCR sequences were observed very rarely across donors, whereas some public TCRs were present in many individuals. In this cohort, only TCR beta chains were sequenced, and detectable features were limited by the absence of alpha or paired-chain data. The 87-base-pair reads could not distinguish some IMGT-functional V segments, including TRBV6-2 and TRBV6-3, so those segments were excluded. According to a later analysis, TCR association rates differed among HLA loci, with DRB1 alleles showing the most associated TCRs and HLA-C alleles showing the fewest. Broadly in line with IMGT annotations, most TCR beta V segments showed up in productive rearrangements about 90% or about 30% of the time in an earlier analysis of roughly 590 of the donors. The authors suggested that the approach could potentially be generalized to other disease states and immunological phenotypes. Several of the top co-occurrence clusters appeared to be linked to parvovirus B19, influenza, CMV and Epstein-Barr virus, according to a later analysis. A cluster of highly shared sequence variants was judged likely to be a technical artifact of the sequencing pipeline. A further reported finding was that TCR beta sequences accurately predicted the HLA-A and HLA-B alleles for most subjects in the first cohort. A few of the identified cytomegalovirus-associated TCR beta chains were confirmed in vitro to be specific for cytomegalovirus antigens.

Its CDR3 holds 13 amino acids, cysteine through phenylalanine. Of the read, only the CDR3 DNA is kept; its 39 bases are in frame from base 1. Taken from the germline V gene, the CDR1 and CDR2 loops are MNHEY and SVGAGI. Trimming at the junction amounts to 5 bases on V and 2 bases on J, and the germline ends lie 8 bases apart. Preparation of the library involved the immunoSEQ multiplex PCR assay. A mixture of 60 forward primers for TCR Vbeta segments and 13 reverse primers for TCR Jbeta segments was used in the multiplex PCR. A multiplex PCR assay on genomic DNA amplified the CDR3 region of rearranged TCR beta genes. The Illumina HiSeq System was used to sequence the amplified TCR beta libraries as 87-base-pair reads. Turning to the authors' computational methods: In a later analysis, 80 million or so unique TCR beta chains were counted across the 500 to 700 repertoires, and around 11 million of these chains were shared by at least two donors. Raw reads were error-corrected and collapsed into unique sequences by a nearest-neighbor algorithm in which closely related sequences were merged to remove PCR and sequencing errors. V, D and J gene segments were assigned by aligning CDR3 sequences to IMGT reference sequences. For a sequence to be retained, a match of at least six nucleotides was required to both a V gene segment and a J gene segment. Rearrangements were called productive when the CDR3 lacked stop codons and stayed in frame with V and J; all others were non-productive. Following IMGT convention, CDR3 was defined as the stretch from the second conserved V-encoded cysteine to the conserved J-encoded phenylalanine. The earlier analysis of some 550 of the donors excluded any sequence lacking an unambiguous match to a single V gene segment. In an earlier analysis of a few hundred of the donors, V segments were called functional above 56.7% productive rearrangements and were called segregating when the between-donor standard deviation exceeded 5%. A statistical classification framework was developed to diagnose cytomegalovirus status using the catalog of TCR beta chain sequences. In a later analysis, TCR nucleotide sequences were compared against IMGT/GENE-DB human TR gene sequences so that V and J genes could be assigned. The TCRdist pipeline was used in a later analysis to assign CDR3 sequences and most-parsimonious VDJ recombination scenarios. A later analysis defined each TCR beta chain by its CDR3 amino acid sequence plus V-gene family, and excluded reads lacking a unique V-gene family. In a later analysis, approximately 590 highly shared, low-generation-probability nucleotide sequences were removed to address suspected cross-contamination and a sequencing artifact. In a later analysis, a clonal expansion index was calculated for each public chain from normalized within-repertoire ranks of inferred template counts. A later analysis computed generation probabilities with a VDJ recombination model fitted to out-of-frame rearrangements, and checked the results against IGoR. In a later analysis, hypergeometric tests were used to score TCR-TCR, TCR-HLA and TCR-CMV co-occurrence, with a repertoire-size bias correction applied to TCR pairs. To estimate false discovery rates, a later analysis permuted the HLA or CMV assignments 20 times. A later analysis grouped co-occurring TCRs with DBSCAN, adding TCRdist sequence similarity when clustering within HLA-allele-positive subsets. Co-occurrence clustering excluded repertoires with fewer than 30,000 or more than 120,000 public chains, plus five with anomalous nucleotide sharing. TCRdb provides this immuneACCESS table in a form limited to in-frame rearrangements. Some clones are lacking; in checked studies, under half of them reflect an unresolved V gene, and why the rest are absent is not known. That table supplies the V and J calls and clone size; D and trimming were determined from the DNA. The sample data list approximately 220,000 clones, and almost 80% of these were observed just once. Less than 2% of the sample goes to the ten largest clones.

The chain is assembled from TRBV6-5 and TRBJ2-3, with TRBD2 perhaps the D gene, on 5 matching bases. This receptor was identified in a male donor in good health and CMV-seronegative. Source material: PBMCs. This receptor carries the CDR3 CASSPGDTDTQYF. The bases read TGTGCCAGCAGTCCCGGGGACACAGATACGCAGTATTTT.